This passage covers 32 T cell receptor beta chains from one sample sequenced in a study of post-analysis software for immune sequencing data. Unique molecular identifiers were present in the TCR beta cDNA libraries. TCRdb redid the calling of the PCR reads with MiXCR, one entry per CDR3 protein. The table has about half a million distinct CDR3 sequences, roughly 45% seen once. These receptors are not linked to any known antigen. Study-wide points: Controls had lower frequencies than patients of about five TRBV segments, which included TRBV5-6, TRBV5-1 and TRBV20-1.

Sequenced sample: blood. All receptors derive from a girl between 10 and 17 years old with multiple sclerosis.

The chain couples TRBV29-1 to TRBJ2-2; no definite D call. The CDR3 covers 11 residues. V was cut by 6 bases and J by 1 base, with 3 bases left in between. Germline-derived CDR1 and CDR2 are SQVTM and ANQGSEA. CDR3 sequence reads: CSVQNTGELFF. The CDR3 region has the DNA TGCAGCGTCCAGAACACCGGGGAGCTGTTTTTT.

The CDR3 region has the DNA TGCAGTGCTAAGACTAGCGGGAAGACCTACGAGCAGTACTTC. As protein: CSAKTSGKTYEQYF. This chain links TRBV20-1 with TRBJ2-7, with TRBD2 identical over 11 bases. The CDR3 covers 14 residues. Germline V gene sequence: CDR1 DFQATT, CDR2 SNEGSKA (reference sequence). The V and J ends lost 4 bases and 2 bases, in that order; junction bases with no gene match: 4.

This chain joins TRBV19 and TRBJ2-4; 12 bases line up with TRBD2. V trimming: 10 bases; J trimming: 8 bases; junction bases outside the gene matches: 3. Germline CDR1 is LNHDA and CDR2 is SQIVND (reference sequence). The CDR3 consists of 12 residues. The CDR3 reads CATSGRVDIQYF. CDR3 in DNA: TGTGCCACTAGCGGGAGGGTGGACATTCAGTACTTC.

This rearrangement joins TRBV10-3 to TRBJ2-4; tentatively, D is TRBD2 (5 bases). Gene TRBJ2-7 matches the end of the DNA better, so the J call may be wrong. This CDR3 has 14 amino acids. Germline lookup yields CDR1 ENHRY and CDR2 SYGVKD. CDR3: CATWLGAQYHEQYF. DNA of the CDR3: TGTGCCACCTGGTTGGGAGCTCAATACCACGAGCAGTACTTC.

The genes are TRBV29-1 and TRBJ2-7; D unclear. The ends were cut back, 4 bases at V and 2 bases at J, with 21 bases in the middle. Germline CDR1 and CDR2: SQVTM and ANQGSEA. The CDR3 spans 16 residues. The CDR3 DNA reads TGCAGCGTTGGGAGTTTGGTTGGCGTGGTAACCTACGAGCAGTACTTC. Translated, it gives CSVGSLVGVVTYEQYF.

V gene TRBV29-1 combines with J gene TRBJ1-5; D is unresolved. The CDR3 sequence is 12 residues long. Trimming left V 3 bases short and J 1 base short, with 4 bases between. Germline V gene sequence: CDR1 SQVTM, CDR2 ANQGSEA. Written as DNA, the CDR3 is TGCAGCGTTGACGGCAGCAATCAGCCCCAGCATTTT. The encoded protein is CSVDGSNQPQHF.

This chain uses TRBV27 with TRBJ2-1, with 9 bases lining up with TRBD1. After removal of 5 bases from V and 7 bases from J, the junction contained 12 bases not matched to a gene. Germline V gene lookup returns CDR1 MNHEY and CDR2 SMNVEV (reference sequence). This CDR3 has 16 amino acids. CDR3 region: CASSPTRQGGRNEQFF. DNA of the CDR3: TGTGCCAGCAGTCCAACCCGACAGGGGGGGAGGAATGAGCAGTTCTTC.

The rearrangement links TRBV2 to TRBJ1-4, with TRBD1 identical over 8 bases. Germline V gene sequence: CDR1 SNHLY, CDR2 FYNNEI. The CDR3 runs to 15 residues. The junction had 7 bases not matched to a gene; V was cut back by 6 bases and J by 4 bases. In DNA, the CDR3 is TGTGCCAGCAGCTACCTGACAGGGGATAATGAAAAACTGTTTTTT. It encodes CASSYLTGDNEKLFF. The full variable domain, in which reference TRBV2 and TRBJ1-4 provide the parts outside the CDR3, is EPEVTQTPSHQVTQMGQEVILRCVPISNHLYFYWYRQILGQKVEFLVSFYNNEISEKSEIFDDQFSVERPDGSNFTLKIRSTKLEDSAMYFCASSYLTGDNEKLFFGSGTQLSVL.

This chain connects TRBV28 to TRBJ2-1, with D unclear. The CDR3 loop spans 14 amino acids. Germline CDR1 and CDR2: MDHEN and SYDVKM. The V end was cut by 5 bases, the J end by 7 bases, with 15 bases between. CDR3 region: CASSPHSTANEQFF. CDR3 DNA sequence: TGTGCCAGCAGTCCACACTCGACCGCGAATGAGCAGTTCTTC.

This chain links TRBV6-6 with TRBJ2-5; 8 bases align to TRBD2. The V gene end was trimmed by 8 bases and the J gene end by 4 bases; junction bases not matched to a gene: 18. Per the germline V gene, CDR1 is MNHNY and CDR2 is SVGAGI (reference sequence). The CDR3 length is 17 residues. The CDR3 is CASGALAGWGLGETQYF. CDR3 DNA: TGTGCCAGCGGTGCCCTAGCGGGCTGGGGTTTGGGAGAGACCCAGTACTTC.

The chain couples TRBV28 to TRBJ2-1; D gene ambiguous. Germline loops: CDR1 MDHEN, CDR2 SYDVKM. V was trimmed by 2 bases and J by 0 bases, leaving 17 bases between them. This CDR3 is built from 18 residues. The CDR3 DNA sequence: TGTGCCAGCAGTTTAGTCCCCCCAAACCTTAGCTCCTACAATGAGCAGTTCTTC. This translates into CASSLVPPNLSSYNEQFF.

This clonotype was seen a few times. The chain recombines TRBV28 with TRBJ2-5; 8 bases align to TRBD2. From germline, CDR1 is MDHEN and CDR2 SYDVKM. This CDR3 has 15 residues. J was trimmed by 1 base and V by 6 bases; bases with no gene match: 7. In nucleotides, the CDR3 is TGTGCCAGCAGCCCGGGAGGGGAGCTCCAAGAGACCCAGTACTTC. This gives the protein CASSPGGELQETQYF.

This clonotype was seen a handful of times. This chain joins TRBV7-2 and TRBJ2-3; D is perhaps TRBD2 (5 bases). This CDR3 is 14 amino acids long. Germline V lookup: CDR1 SGHTA, CDR2 FQGNSA. V was clipped by 3 bases and J by 5 bases, with 12 bases between them. CDR3 amino acids: CASSFAHSGDTQYF. The DNA for the CDR3 is TGTGCCAGCAGCTTCGCCCACAGCGGAGATACGCAGTATTTT.

This chain links TRBV5-1 with TRBJ2-7; 7 bases map to TRBD1. Per germline, CDR1 SGHRS and CDR2 YFSETQ. The ends lost 4 bases at V and 6 bases at J; junction bases unmatched: 13. The CDR3 length is 15 residues. CDR3: CASSASGTAHLEQYF. Written as DNA, the CDR3 is TGCGCCAGCAGCGCATCCGGGACAGCTCACCTCGAGCAGTACTTC. Full variable domain (rest looked up from reference TRBV5-1 and TRBJ2-7): KAGVTQTPRYLIKTRGQQVTLSCSPISGHRSVSWYQQTPGQGLQFLFEYFSETQRNKGNFPGRFSGRQFSNSRSEMNVSTLELGDSALYLCASSASGTAHLEQYFGPGTRLTVT.

CDR3 protein: CASRQQGAPPDTQYF. The CDR3 DNA reads as TGTGCCAGCAGACAACAGGGGGCGCCCCCAGATACGCAGTATTTT. The chain combines TRBV12-3 or TRBV12-4 with TRBJ2-3; 9 bases are shared with TRBD1. The V segment lost 6 bases and the J segment 4 bases; nucleotides outside the gene matches: 8. CDR3 length: 15 residues.

This clonotype showed up just once. V is TRBV6-1 and J is TRBJ1-2; D remains ambiguous. CDR1 is MNHNS and CDR2 is SASEGT in the germline V gene. The CDR3 contains 15 residues. Deletions cut 3 bases from V and 8 bases from J, with 19 bases between. CDR3 region: CASSDIDDAKPGYTF. CDR3 DNA sequence: TGTGCCAGCAGTGATATCGACGACGCCAAGCCCGGCTACACCTTC.

V usage is TRBV20-1 and J usage is TRBJ2-3, with D unclear. Trimming left V 6 bases short and J 0 bases short, with 13 bases between. The CDR3 contains 14 residues. CDR1 and CDR2 (germline): DFQATT, SNEGSKA (reference sequence). Here the CDR3 reads CSAPDKRSTDTQYF. CDR3 nucleotides: TGCAGTGCACCCGACAAGAGAAGCACAGATACGCAGTATTTT.

This clonotype was seen only a few times. The chain is built from TRBV9 and TRBJ2-1; the D gene is possibly TRBD2 (6 bases). Trimming took 2 bases from V and 9 from J, leaving 15 bases between them. The CDR3 has 14 residues. Germline-derived CDR1 and CDR2 are SGDLS and YYNGEE. CDR3 sequence reads: CASSVRDPGGEQFF. In nucleotides, the CDR3 is TGTGCCAGCAGCGTCAGGGACCCCGGGGGTGAGCAGTTCTTC. Full variable domain (missing parts from reference TRBV9 and TRBJ2-1): DSGVTQTPKHLITATGQRVTLRCSPRSGDLSVYWYQQSLDQGLQFLIQYYNGEERAKGNILERFSAQQFPDLHSELNLSSLELGDSALYFCASSVRDPGGEQFFGPGTRLTVL.

The table lists this clonotype with a count of one. The rearrangement joins TRBV7-2 to TRBJ1-4; possible D gene TRBD1, 6 bases. Per germline, CDR1 SGHTA and CDR2 FQGNSA. Trimming removed 3 bases from V and 0 bases from J, with 17 bases in between. The CDR3 spans 18 residues. CDR3 DNA: TGTGCCAGCAGCTTCATTCATACCACAGGGTCAACTAATGAAAAACTGTTTTTT. Protein product: CASSFIHTTGSTNEKLFF.

This rearrangement joins TRBV3-1 to TRBJ2-3; 8 bases are a match to TRBD1. CDR1 LGHDT and CDR2 YNNKEL come from the germline V gene (reference sequence). CDR3 length: 15 amino acids. The V and J ends lost 2 bases and 3 bases, in that order; junction bases with no gene match: 4. The CDR3 protein is CASSQTRGPTDTQYF. As DNA, the CDR3 is TGTGCCAGCAGCCAAACCAGGGGGCCGACAGATACGCAGTATTTT.

The chain links TRBV7-9 to TRBJ1-6; maybe TRBD1 (6 bases). The germline CDR1 and CDR2 sequences are SEHNR and FQNEAQ (reference sequence). Trimming left V 6 bases short and J 6 bases short, with 18 bases between. This CDR3 has 16 amino acids. CDR3 residues: CASRTTERRGNSPLHF. The CDR3 bases are TGTGCCAGCAGAACAACGGAACGCAGGGGTAATTCACCCCTCCACTTT.

This chain links TRBV7-9 with TRBJ2-7, with TRBD2 matching 7 bases. Germline assignment: CDR1 SEHNR and CDR2 FQNEAQ (reference sequence). The V gene end was trimmed by 5 bases and the J gene end by 3 bases; junction bases not matched to a gene: 13. This CDR3 is 16 amino acids long. The CDR3 is CASSQSGGRENYEQYF. Here the CDR3 DNA reads TGTGCCAGCAGCCAGAGTGGTGGGCGGGAGAACTACGAGCAGTACTTC.

The chain is built from TRBV18 and TRBJ2-1; 7 nucleotides align to TRBD2. The V and J ends lost 3 bases and 10 bases, in that order; junction bases with no gene match: 12. Germline CDR1 reads KGHSH; CDR2 reads LQKENI. The CDR3 covers 15 residues. The CDR3 DNA reads TGTGCCAGCTCACCCCAGAGCGGGGTACAATGGGAGCAGTTCTTC. This encodes CASSPQSGVQWEQFF.

This chain joins TRBV13 and TRBJ2-7; 12 nucleotides align to TRBD2. V lost 5 bases, J lost 2 bases, and 7 bases stayed unmatched. Germline CDR1 is PRHDT and CDR2 is FYEKMQ (reference sequence). This CDR3 comprises 16 residues. The DNA for the CDR3 is TGTGCCAGCAGCCCAGGACTAGCGGGAAGTACCTACGAGCAGTACTTC. It yields the protein CASSPGLAGSTYEQYF.

In DNA, the CDR3 is TGCAGTGCTCCGCGACTAGCGGAATACAATGAGCAGTTCTTC. This gives the protein CSAPRLAEYNEQFF. The J gene is TRBJ2-1, the V gene TRBV20-1, with 9 bases that match TRBD2. CDR1 is DFQATT, CDR2 SNEGSKA, per germline (reference sequence). Trimming cost V 5 bases and J 4 bases; bases outside gene matches: 6. The CDR3 length is 14 residues.

This clonotype has just a few counts. CDR3 sequence: CASSLVGGHNEQFF. In nucleotides, the CDR3 is TGCGCCAGCAGCTTGGTGGGGGGTCACAATGAGCAGTTCTTC. The chain is built from TRBV5-1 and TRBJ2-1, with D perhaps TRBD2 (6 bases). V was shortened by 0 bases and J by 5 bases, with 9 bases between the two germline ends. The CDR3 has 14 amino acids. The V gene's germline CDR1 is SGHRS and CDR2 YFSETQ.

This clonotype was counted a few times. The J gene is TRBJ2-1, the V gene TRBV25-1, with 10 bases fitting TRBD1. Germline V gene sequence: CDR1 MGHDK, CDR2 SYGVNS. V shed 3 bases and J 9 bases; nucleotides not matched to a gene: 8. The CDR3 spans 15 residues. CDR3 amino acids: CASSDRDRGLGEQFF. The CDR3 DNA reads TGTGCCAGCAGTGACCGGGACAGGGGCTTGGGTGAGCAGTTCTTC.

This clonotype was seen many times. The chain's CDR3 is CSVQLAGGDTDTQYF. The CDR3, as DNA: TGCAGCGTTCAACTAGCGGGAGGGGACACAGATACGCAGTATTTT. The V and J genes are TRBV29-1 and TRBJ2-3, with 13 nucleotides matching TRBD2. Germline lookup yields CDR1 SQVTM and CDR2 ANQGSEA. The CDR3 has 15 residues. The ends lost 5 bases at V and 2 bases at J; junction bases unmatched: 4.

This clonotype was counted a few times. The V and J genes are TRBV29-1 and TRBJ1-2; TRBD1 is a possible D gene (6 bases). The length of the CDR3 is 12 residues. The germline gives CDR1 SQVTM, CDR2 ANQGSEA. Trimming cost V 1 base and J 3 bases, with 6 bases left between them. The CDR3: CSVEAGDYGYTF. The CDR3 bases are TGCAGCGTTGAAGCAGGGGACTATGGCTACACCTTC.

This clonotype was detected only a few times. V is TRBV20-1 and J is TRBJ2-3; 14 bases match TRBD2. Germline V gives CDR1 DFQATT, CDR2 SNEGSKA (reference sequence). V lost 3 bases to trimming and J lost 0 bases; unmatched junction nucleotides: 8. This CDR3 is built from 18 residues. The CDR3 nucleotides are TGCAGTGCTAGGGGGGGACTAGCGGGAGCTCCTAGCACAGATACGCAGTATTTT. It codes for CSARGGLAGAPSTDTQYF.

The CDR3 reads CASSPTYRGMTSNYGYTF. DNA for the CDR3: TGTGCCAGCAGCCCTACCTACAGGGGCATGACTTCTAACTATGGCTACACCTTC. The chain links TRBV12-3 or TRBV12-4 to TRBJ1-2; 7 bases are a match to TRBD1. The J segment lost 0 bases and the V segment lost 6 bases, leaving 16 bases of the junction unmatched. There are 18 residues in the CDR3.

CDR3 sequence reads: CATTRTLSSYEQYF. The DNA for the CDR3 is TGTGCCACCACGCGGACCCTTAGCTCCTACGAGCAGTACTTC. This sequence joins TRBV6-6 and TRBJ2-7; D call uncertain. The CDR3 is made up of 14 amino acids. The germline CDR1 and CDR2 sequences are MNHNY and SVGAGI (reference sequence). Trimming removed 10 bases from V and 0 bases from J, with 16 bases in between.